A single sample gave rise to the 21 T cell receptor beta chains below, sequenced in a study of spatial heterogeneity in lung cancer. Noted time point: blood at routine non-recurrence follow-up after resection. TCRdb re-derived calls from the 5' RACE reads in MiXCR, one entry per CDR3 protein. The sample lists more than 25,000 distinct CDR3 sequences, approximately 5.9% occurring once. The sample was PBMCs, taken at follow-up. The receptors shown here come from a female donor with early-stage non-small cell lung cancer.

This clonotype was seen repeatedly, ten times or more. The chain recombines TRBV7-9 with TRBJ2-1, with TRBD2 matching over 9 bases. Looked up from germline, CDR1 is SEHNR and CDR2 is FQNEAQ (reference sequence). The CDR3 is 18 residues long. The ends lost 6 bases at V and 1 base at J; junction bases unmatched: 13. Here the CDR3 DNA reads TGTGCCAGCAGATCGGCGGGAGGGCCAGGTAGTTCCTACAATGAGCAGTTCTTC. Translated, it gives CASRSAGGPGSSYNEQFF.

This clonotype was seen at least ten times. J is TRBJ1-1 and V is TRBV12-5; no clear D. The CDR3 length is 14 residues. From germline, CDR1 is LGHNT and CDR2 FRNRAP. V was cut by 5 bases and J by 4 bases, with 14 bases left in between. CDR3 nucleotides: TGTGCTAGTGGTCAAGGGAGGTTGAGCACTGAAGCTTTCTTT. Encoded protein: CASGQGRLSTEAFF.

This clonotype was seen ten or more times. The chain carries TRBV5-6 and TRBJ2-2; TRBD2 aligns across 8 bases. V was pared by 4 bases and J by 0 bases, with 5 bases of the junction left unmatched. Germline V CDR1 and CDR2: SGHDT, YYEEEE. The CDR3 has 16 amino acids. CDR3 sequence (DNA): TGTGCCAGCAGCGCGGGGGGACTCGCGAACACCGGGGAGCTGTTTTTT. Its translation is CASSAGGLANTGELFF.

The sample holds many counts of this clonotype. J is TRBJ2-5 and V is TRBV6-2 or TRBV6-3, with D perhaps TRBD1 (6 bases). This CDR3 has 15 residues. Germline CDR1 MNHEY, CDR2 SVGEGT. Trimming removed 7 bases at V and 2 bases at J, with 17 bases between. The CDR3 DNA sequence: TGTGCCAGCACCACACTAGACAGGATTCAAGAGACCCAGTACTTC. Encoded protein: CASTTLDRIQETQYF.

This clonotype was detected ten times or more. The V and J genes are TRBV7-2 and TRBJ2-7; TRBD2 agrees at 8 bases. This CDR3 has 14 residues. Per germline, CDR1 SGHTA and CDR2 FQGNSA. V dropped 5 bases and J dropped 1; count of bases not matched to a gene: 4. The chain's CDR3 is CASSLTSGSYEQYF. In nucleotides, the CDR3 is TGTGCCAGCAGCCTAACTAGCGGATCCTACGAGCAGTACTTC.

This clonotype is a singleton in its sample. The J gene is TRBJ2-1, the V gene TRBV20-1; 11 nucleotides match TRBD2. Germline V gives CDR1 DFQATT, CDR2 SNEGSKA (reference sequence). CDR3 length equals 16 residues. With V trimmed by 4 bases and J by 8 bases, 13 bases remained unmatched. DNA for the CDR3: TGCAGTGCTAAACTAGCGGGAGCCCCCAGGGAGGATGAGCAGTTCTTC. This encodes CSAKLAGAPREDEQFF.

This clonotype was seen at least ten times. The chain links TRBV28 to TRBJ2-7; 8 bases are a match to TRBD1. V gave up 5 bases and J gave up 3 bases; unmatched junction bases: 12. Germline CDR1 MDHEN, CDR2 SYDVKM. The CDR3 runs to 16 residues. The CDR3 DNA sequence: TGTGCCAGCAGTGGGGCGTCTGGACAGGGCTTCTACGAGCAGTACTTC. This translates into CASSGASGQGFYEQYF.

This clonotype was seen many times. CDR3 in DNA: TGCAGTGCCGGACTAGCGGGCAAAGAGACCCAGTACTTC. It encodes CSAGLAGKETQYF. The chain employs TRBV20-1 and TRBJ2-5, with TRBD2 identical over 11 bases. V gave up 6 bases and J gave up 3 bases; unmatched junction bases: 3. The length of the CDR3 is 13 residues. Germline V CDR1 and CDR2: DFQATT, SNEGSKA (reference sequence).

Many counts were recorded for this clonotype. The chain links TRBV7-2 to TRBJ2-1; possible D gene TRBD2, 6 bases. CDR1 and CDR2 from the germline V gene are SGHTA and FQGNSA. The CDR3 runs to 13 residues. Trimming shortened V by 5 bases and J by 9 bases, and 14 bases separated the two germline ends. CDR3 bases: TGTGCCAGCAGCCCTAATAGCGGAGTTGAGCAGTTCTTC. As protein: CASSPNSGVEQFF.

This rearrangement joins TRBV9 to TRBJ2-3, with TRBD2 matching 12 bases. Per germline, CDR1 SGDLS and CDR2 YYNGEE. V dropped 2 bases and J dropped 9; count of bases not matched to a gene: 4. The CDR3 extends over 14 amino acids. For the CDR3, the DNA is TGTGCCAGCAGCGTTTCCGGGACTAGCGGGACGCAGTATTTT. Translation: CASSVSGTSGTQYF. Full variable domain (outside the CDR3, taken from reference TRBV9 and TRBJ2-3): DSGVTQTPKHLITATGQRVTLRCSPRSGDLSVYWYQQSLDQGLQFLIQYYNGEERAKGNILERFSAQQFPDLHSELNLSSLELGDSALYFCASSVSGTSGTQYFGPGTRLTVL.

This clonotype was observed a handful of times. The V gene is TRBV2, the J gene TRBJ1-2, with a tentative D call TRBD1 (6 bases). V was trimmed by 8 bases and J by 0 bases, leaving 10 bases between them. The length of the CDR3 is 13 residues. Germline V lookup: CDR1 SNHLY, CDR2 FYNNEI. The CDR3: CASQDRSNYGYTF. As DNA, the CDR3 is TGTGCCAGCCAAGACAGGTCTAACTATGGCTACACCTTC.

This clonotype appeared many times. The chain uses TRBV11-2 and TRBJ2-2, with 8 bases fitting TRBD1. CDR3 length: 16 amino acids. Germline lookup yields CDR1 SGHAT and CDR2 FQNNGV. The J segment lost 6 bases and the V segment lost 1 base, leaving 7 bases of the junction unmatched. The CDR3 DNA reads TGTGCCAGCAGCTTAGTAGACAGGGGAACTTCCGGGGAGCTGTTTTTT. This encodes CASSLVDRGTSGELFF.

This clonotype was found many times. This rearrangement joins TRBV28 to TRBJ2-5, with a weak D call TRBD1 (5 bases). This CDR3 has 15 amino acids. V lost 6 bases, J lost 1 base, and 15 bases lay in between. The V gene's germline CDR1 is MDHEN and CDR2 SYDVKM. As DNA, the CDR3 is TGTGCCAGCAGCAAAATCAGGGTATCCCAAGAGACCCAGTACTTC. This translates into CASSKIRVSQETQYF.

This clonotype came up many times. The chain uses TRBV20-1 and TRBJ1-1; maybe TRBD1 (5 bases). Trimming took 3 bases from V and 4 from J, leaving 15 bases between them. Germline values: CDR1 DFQATT, CDR2 SNEGSKA (reference sequence). The CDR3 covers 14 residues. Here the CDR3 DNA reads TGCAGTGCTAGGGCAGGGCTCCTGCTCACTGAAGCTTTCTTT. This translates into CSARAGLLLTEAFF.

Ten or more counts support this clonotype. The V gene is TRBV5-1, the J gene TRBJ2-2; 7 bases map to TRBD2. V gave up 3 bases and J gave up 7 bases; unmatched junction bases: 6. This CDR3 is built from 14 residues. Germline V gives CDR1 SGHRS, CDR2 YFSETQ. This chain's CDR3 is CASSYDPGGGELFF. The CDR3 nucleotides read TGCGCCAGCAGCTATGACCCGGGAGGCGGGGAGCTGTTTTTT. Full variable domain (missing parts from reference TRBV5-1 and TRBJ2-2): KAGVTQTPRYLIKTRGQQVTLSCSPISGHRSVSWYQQTPGQGLQFLFEYFSETQRNKGNFPGRFSGRQFSNSRSEMNVSTLELGDSALYLCASSYDPGGGELFFGEGSRLTVL.

In this sample, this clonotype turned up many times. The rearrangement links TRBV12-3 or TRBV12-4 to TRBJ1-6; the D is unclear. Deletions cut 1 base from V and 7 bases from J, with 8 bases between. The CDR3 spans 14 residues. The CDR3: CASSLEGYNSPLHF. DNA of the CDR3: TGTGCCAGCAGTTTAGAGGGTTACAATTCACCCCTCCACTTT.

This clonotype was seen at least ten times. The V call is TRBV6-6, the J call TRBJ2-7; D perhaps matches TRBD2 (5 bases). Germline V gene sequence: CDR1 MNHNY, CDR2 SVGAGI (reference sequence). The CDR3 loop spans 13 amino acids. The V end lost 8 bases, the J end lost 0 bases, and 11 bases lay between the germline ends. The CDR3 DNA is TGTGCCAGCCGGGCGGGTAGCTCCTACGAGCAGTACTTC. Encoded protein: CASRAGSSYEQYF.

This clonotype has just a few counts. The CDR3 DNA reads TGTGCCAGCAGCGCGACCGGGACAGAGAACACTGAAGCTTTCTTT. This codes for CASSATGTENTEAFF. The rearrangement uses TRBV9 and TRBJ1-1, with 7 positions matching TRBD1. Per germline, CDR1 SGDLS and CDR2 YYNGEE. The V gene end was trimmed by 3 bases and the J gene end by 1 base; junction bases not matched to a gene: 6. CDR3 length equals 15 residues.

Ten or more counts support this clonotype. V is TRBV12-3 or TRBV12-4 and J is TRBJ2-5, with 13 positions matching TRBD2. This CDR3 is built from 16 residues. The ends lost 5 bases at V and 4 bases at J; junction bases unmatched: 7. As DNA, the CDR3 is TGTGCCAGCAGTCCAACCAGACTAGCGGGAGGAGAGACCCAGTACTTC. Protein: CASSPTRLAGGETQYF.

This clonotype was counted many times. The chain has TRBV7-9 and TRBJ2-5, with D possibly TRBD1 on 5 matching bases. CDR3 length: 11 residues. Germline CDR1 reads SEHNR; CDR2 reads FQNEAQ (reference sequence). The germline V and J ends were trimmed by 6 bases and 4 bases, with 6 bases remaining between them. In DNA form, the CDR3 reads TGTGCCAGCAGTAGGGGAGAGACCCAGTACTTC. Translating it yields CASSRGETQYF.

This clonotype was picked up a small number of times. The rearrangement joins TRBV10-3 to TRBJ2-5; 7 bases are a match to TRBD1. Germline CDR1 is ENHRY and CDR2 is SYGVKD. The CDR3 sequence is 14 residues long. J gave up 4 bases and V 6 bases, and 8 bases lay outside the gene matches. The CDR3 spells CAIRPGGTRETQYF. CDR3 DNA sequence: TGTGCCATCAGACCAGGGGGTACCCGAGAGACCCAGTACTTC.